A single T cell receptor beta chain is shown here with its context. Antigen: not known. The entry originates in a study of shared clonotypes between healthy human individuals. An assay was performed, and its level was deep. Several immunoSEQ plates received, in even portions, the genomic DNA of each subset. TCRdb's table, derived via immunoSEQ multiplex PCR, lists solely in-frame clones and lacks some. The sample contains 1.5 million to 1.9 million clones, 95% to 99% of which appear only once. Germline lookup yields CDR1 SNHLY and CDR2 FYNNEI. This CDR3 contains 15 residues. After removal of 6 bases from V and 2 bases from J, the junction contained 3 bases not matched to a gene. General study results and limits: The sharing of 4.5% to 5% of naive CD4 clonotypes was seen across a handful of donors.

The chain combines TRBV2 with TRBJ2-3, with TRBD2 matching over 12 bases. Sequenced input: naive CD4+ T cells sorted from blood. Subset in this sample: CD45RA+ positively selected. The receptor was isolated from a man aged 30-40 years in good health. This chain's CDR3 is CASRGTSGFTDTQYF. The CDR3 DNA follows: TGTGCCAGCAGAGGGACTAGCGGGTTCACAGATACGCAGTATTTT.